Listed below are T cell receptor beta chains from one sample, sequenced in a study of shared clonotypes between healthy human individuals. Sequencing was performed with immunoSEQ multiplex PCR; in TCRdb, only in-frame clones are kept and a portion is missing. The sample holds over 400,000 clones, 70% to 85% seen once. Source material: PBMCs. These TCRs come from a woman in her thirties or forties in good health. Some clones in this sample may be carry-over from other donors' samples. The conserved cysteine and the conserved F or W are not part of the CDR3 here. Part of the rows lack a size; the others show once, few, many or a class for expanded clones.

clone_size: -; v_call: TRBV29-1; j_call: TRBJ2-5; cdr3_aa: SVGFGSRFQETQY
clone_size: -; v_call: TRBV5-5; j_call: TRBJ1-1; cdr3_aa: ASSNDRVVRNTEAF
clone_size: -; v_call: TRBV27; j_call: TRBJ2-5; cdr3_aa: ASSVGRGSETQY
clone_size: -; v_call: TRBV27; j_call: TRBJ2-7; cdr3_aa: ASSMQGDRVNEQY
clone_size: -; v_call: TRBV7-6; j_call: TRBJ2-5; cdr3_aa: ASSPLAGGNQETQY
clone_size: -; v_call: TRBV6-1; j_call: TRBJ2-1; cdr3_aa: ASSDALLPAGYNEQF
clone_size: -; v_call: TRBV11-1; j_call: TRBJ2-7; cdr3_aa: ASSPRGGQGDEQY
clone_size: few; v_call: TRBV28; j_call: TRBJ2-5; cdr3_aa: ASSLSRTSGSGETQY
clone_size: -; v_call: TRBV20-1; j_call: TRBJ2-5; cdr3_aa: SARNQGRGN
clone_size: -; v_call: TRBV28; j_call: TRBJ1-2; cdr3_aa: ASSLLGFGGYT
clone_size: -; v_call: TRBV5-1; j_call: TRBJ1-5; cdr3_aa: ASSPTVGQAQH
clone_size: -; v_call: TRBV7-9; j_call: TRBJ2-1; cdr3_aa: ASSLSRRGHSYNEQF
clone_size: many; v_call: TRBV5-5; j_call: TRBJ1-1; cdr3_aa: ASTRTEYTEAF
clone_size: -; v_call: TRBV2; j_call: TRBJ2-7; cdr3_aa: ASRPRDTSYEQY
clone_size: -; v_call: TRBV29-1; j_call: TRBJ2-2; cdr3_aa: SGQGNTGELF
clone_size: -; v_call: TRBV18; j_call: TRBJ1-5; cdr3_aa: ASSLAQGTNQPQH
clone_size: few; v_call: TRBV4-3; j_call: TRBJ2-7; cdr3_aa: ASSQAFADRGYEQY
clone_size: -; v_call: TRBV7-9; j_call: TRBJ1-2; cdr3_aa: ASSAMREVDGYT
clone_size: -; v_call: TRBV7-7; j_call: TRBJ1-1; cdr3_aa: ASSFYRGQHQGWNTEAF
clone_size: once; v_call: TRBV14; j_call: TRBJ1-2; cdr3_aa: ASSPNLYGYT
clone_size: many; v_call: TRBV19; j_call: TRBJ1-2; cdr3_aa: ASSWGGQGLGYT
clone_size: -; v_call: TRBV28; j_call: -; cdr3_aa: ASSLPPFYEQY
clone_size: -; v_call: TRBV27; j_call: TRBJ1-1; cdr3_aa: ASSLSNLGEAF
clone_size: -; v_call: TRBV7-3; j_call: TRBJ2-2; cdr3_aa: ASSLTAPGAGELF
clone_size: -; v_call: TRBV7-3; j_call: TRBJ2-3; cdr3_aa: ASSLEYFGTDTQY
clone_size: -; v_call: TRBV7-9; j_call: TRBJ2-1; cdr3_aa: ASSPKLSRESSYNEQF
clone_size: -; v_call: TRBV19; j_call: TRBJ1-2; cdr3_aa: ASSIRGAPNYGYT
clone_size: -; v_call: TRBV7-9; j_call: TRBJ1-3; cdr3_aa: ASSPRGLGGNTIY
clone_size: -; v_call: TRBV18; j_call: TRBJ2-1; cdr3_aa: ASSPGSDEQF
clone_size: many; v_call: TRBV5-4; j_call: TRBJ2-3; cdr3_aa: ASSVPGQSTDTQY
clone_size: -; v_call: TRBV11-2; j_call: TRBJ1-6; cdr3_aa: ASSSVGVSPLH
clone_size: -; v_call: TRBV4-1; j_call: TRBJ2-7; cdr3_aa: ASSQTGTGGSYEQY
clone_size: -; v_call: TRBV18; j_call: TRBJ2-3; cdr3_aa: ASSPAGGTDTQY
clone_size: -; v_call: TRBV4-3; j_call: TRBJ2-7; cdr3_aa: ASSQDAASGIYEQY
clone_size: -; v_call: TRBV20-1; j_call: TRBJ2-7; cdr3_aa: SAEAGYEQY
clone_size: -; v_call: TRBV4-3; j_call: TRBJ2-7; cdr3_aa: ASSQADRGEYEQY
clone_size: -; v_call: TRBV28; j_call: TRBJ2-7; cdr3_aa: ASSTGSTYEQY
clone_size: once; v_call: TRBV21-1; j_call: TRBJ2-2; cdr3_aa: ASSRTGTADFSGELF
clone_size: once; v_call: TRBV7-9; j_call: TRBJ2-3; cdr3_aa: ASSSFSGSHSTDTQY
clone_size: -; v_call: TRBV29-1; j_call: TRBJ2-7; cdr3_aa: SVFTGKGYEQY
clone_size: -; v_call: TRBV5-6; j_call: TRBJ1-2; cdr3_aa: ASSFRFSSNYGYT
clone_size: -; v_call: TRBV28; j_call: TRBJ1-5; cdr3_aa: ATLMGGQPQH
clone_size: -; v_call: TRBV11-3; j_call: TRBJ2-2; cdr3_aa: ASSLGRVGELF
clone_size: -; v_call: TRBV28; j_call: TRBJ1-4; cdr3_aa: ASRPGGGLVNEKLF
clone_size: -; v_call: TRBV7-9; j_call: TRBJ1-2; cdr3_aa: ASSLRLDYGYT
clone_size: -; v_call: TRBV7-9; j_call: -; cdr3_aa: ASSLKASGRFIDNEQF
clone_size: -; v_call: TRBV5-1; j_call: TRBJ2-7; cdr3_aa: ASSVRTSGRADLYEQY
clone_size: -; v_call: TRBV18; j_call: TRBJ1-3; cdr3_aa: ASSPQYSGNTIY
clone_size: -; v_call: TRBV9; j_call: TRBJ1-3; cdr3_aa: ASSSTPGLGGNTIY
clone_size: few; v_call: TRBV5-4; j_call: TRBJ2-2; cdr3_aa: ASSTIGRVTGELF
clone_size: many; v_call: TRBV5-1; j_call: TRBJ1-2; cdr3_aa: ASSAPNRAYGYT
clone_size: -; v_call: TRBV27; j_call: TRBJ2-7; cdr3_aa: ASSPIADYEQY
clone_size: -; v_call: TRBV5-4; j_call: TRBJ2-2; cdr3_aa: ASSLARGLEAGELF
clone_size: -; v_call: TRBV2; j_call: TRBJ2-7; cdr3_aa: ASAAVYEQY
clone_size: -; v_call: TRBV7-8; j_call: TRBJ1-5; cdr3_aa: ASSLASRQGSNQPQH
clone_size: -; v_call: TRBV5-1; j_call: TRBJ2-7; cdr3_aa: ASSSTSGRDLYEQY
clone_size: -; v_call: TRBV7-2; j_call: TRBJ2-7; cdr3_aa: ASSLTSGGHYEQY
clone_size: -; v_call: TRBV28; j_call: TRBJ2-3; cdr3_aa: ASSFASGGTQY